The 32 T cell receptor beta chains reported below all come from one sample, sequenced in a study of cytomegalovirus exposure and HLA in healthy donors. Vbeta (60) and Jbeta (13) primers were used in the PCR. TCRdb's table, derived via immunoSEQ multiplex PCR, lists solely in-frame clones and lacks some. The sample lists hundreds of thousands of clones, about three quarters occurring once. The sequenced sample consisted of PBMCs. Every receptor here comes from a boy younger than 18 in good health and CMV-seronegative.

This chain joins TRBV7-9 and TRBJ2-1; TRBD2 might be the D (7 bases). Germline CDR1 and CDR2: SEHNR and FQNEAQ (reference sequence). The germline V and J ends were trimmed by 3 bases and 7 bases, with 16 bases remaining between them. This CDR3 region has 15 residues. As DNA, the CDR3 is TGTGCCAGCAGCTTCCTTAGGGGGGGTCAAAATGAGCAGTTCTTC. It codes for CASSFLRGGQNEQFF.

The rearrangement links TRBV5-1 to TRBJ2-5, with 13 bases identical to TRBD2. Germline V lookup: CDR1 SGHRS, CDR2 YFSETQ. The CDR3 consists of 17 residues. Trimming at V came to 0 bases and at J to 2 bases, leaving 4 bases not matched to a gene. The CDR3, as DNA: TGCGCCAGCAGCTTGGAGGGACTAGCGGGGCTACAAGAGACCCAGTACTTC. It yields the protein CASSLEGLAGLQETQYF.

The V call is TRBV5-1, the J call TRBJ1-5; D not resolved. The CDR3 is made up of 13 amino acids. The V and J ends lost 0 bases and 7 bases respectively, with 8 bases between them. The germline V gene has CDR1 SGHRS and CDR2 YFSETQ. The CDR3, as DNA: TGCGCCAGCAGCTTGGATGAGGGCCAGCCCCAGCATTTT. It yields the protein CASSLDEGQPQHF.

This chain links TRBV19 with TRBJ2-2, with D possibly matching TRBD2 (5 bases). This CDR3 region has 14 residues. V lost 6 bases and J lost 5, with 13 bases in between. Looked up from germline, CDR1 is LNHDA and CDR2 is SQIVND (reference sequence). The CDR3 bases are TGTGCCAGTAGCCCCGGGATATGGACCGGGGAGCTGTTTTTT. This sequence encodes CASSPGIWTGELFF.

The rearrangement joins TRBV5-6 to TRBJ2-3; tentative D call: TRBD2 (5 bases). Trimming pared 1 base from V and 3 bases from J, leaving 6 bases between. CDR3 length: 13 amino acids. Per germline, CDR1 SGHDT and CDR2 YYEEEE. The chain's CDR3 is CASSLLATDTQYF. In nucleotides, the CDR3 is TGTGCCAGCAGCTTGCTAGCAACAGATACGCAGTATTTT.

This clone occurred once. The chain uses TRBV6-4 and TRBJ1-2; perhaps TRBD1 as D (6 bases). In germline, CDR1 is MRHNA, CDR2 SNTAGT. The CDR3 loop spans 15 amino acids. Trimming left V 5 bases short and J 7 bases short, with 20 bases between. CDR3: CASSLNPGGARGYTF. For the CDR3, the DNA is TGTGCCAGCAGTCTCAACCCGGGGGGGGCGCGTGGCTACACCTTC.

CDR3 in amino acids: CASSLALAGGPGNEQFF. DNA of the CDR3: TGTGCCAGCAGCTTAGCGCTAGCGGGAGGGCCGGGTAATGAGCAGTTCTTC. The V gene is TRBV7-6, the J gene TRBJ2-1, with 12 bases lining up with TRBD2. Germline CDR1 is SGHVS and CDR2 is FNYEAQ. The CDR3 runs to 17 residues. J lost 7 bases, V lost 0 bases, and 7 bases had no gene match. The complete variable domain, with remaining parts taken from reference TRBV7-6 and TRBJ2-1, reads GAGVSQSPRYKVTKRGQDVALRCDPISGHVSLYWYRQALGQGPEFLTYFNYEAQQDKSGLPNDRFSAERPEGSISTLTIQRTEQRDSAMYRCASSLALAGGPGNEQFFGPGTRLTVL.

The chain couples TRBV19 to TRBJ2-3, with 11 bases lining up with TRBD2. V lost 3 bases to trimming and J lost 3 bases; unmatched junction nucleotides: 11. Germline-derived CDR1 and CDR2 are LNHDA and SQIVND (reference sequence). The CDR3 runs to 18 residues. The CDR3 nucleotides are TGTGCCAGTAGTATTTCTAGCGGGGGGATCGGAAGAACAGATACGCAGTATTTT. Translating gives CASSISSGGIGRTDTQYF.

The genes are TRBV27 and TRBJ2-3; 12 positions agree with TRBD2. CDR1 MNHEY and CDR2 SMNVEV come from the germline V gene (reference sequence). V shed 6 bases and J 1 base; nucleotides not matched to a gene: 11. The CDR3 sequence is 18 residues long. The CDR3 protein is CASSRLAGVGKGTDTQYF. Written as DNA, the CDR3 is TGTGCCAGCAGCCGACTAGCGGGAGTGGGGAAGGGCACAGATACGCAGTATTTT.

This clone showed up just once. This rearrangement joins TRBV28 to TRBJ1-2; 10 nucleotides match TRBD1. From germline, CDR1 is MDHEN and CDR2 SYDVKM. This CDR3 is 14 amino acids long. J was trimmed by 5 bases and V by 2 bases; bases with no gene match: 2. In DNA form, the CDR3 reads TGTGCCAGCAGTTTAGGGACAGGGGTTTATGGCTACACCTTC. Residues: CASSLGTGVYGYTF.

V gene TRBV6-6 combines with J gene TRBJ1-2; 8 nucleotides align to TRBD1. J was trimmed by 6 bases and V by 0 bases; bases with no gene match: 6. The CDR3 has 15 amino acids. Per germline, CDR1 MNHNY and CDR2 SVGAGI (reference sequence). The CDR3 DNA sequence: TGTGCCAGCAGTTACTCACGCAGGGGGCTAGATGGCTACACCTTC. This sequence encodes CASSYSRRGLDGYTF.

This clone was counted between two and nine times. The V gene is TRBV7-9, the J gene TRBJ1-1; 7 nucleotides match TRBD1. CDR1 is SEHNR, CDR2 FQNEAQ, per germline (reference sequence). The CDR3 contains 15 residues. Germline trimming cut 4 bases from V and 1 base from J; bases unmatched to any gene: 6. CDR3 residues: CASSSGDRQNTEAFF. DNA of the CDR3: TGTGCCAGCAGCTCAGGGGACAGACAGAACACTGAAGCTTTCTTT.

The rearrangement links TRBV7-8 to TRBJ2-2; 8 positions agree with TRBD2. This CDR3 region has 15 residues. CDR1 is SGHVS, CDR2 FQNEAQ, per germline. The junction had 2 bases not matched to a gene; V was cut back by 2 bases and J by 3 bases. This CDR3 is CASSLSGSDTGELFF. In DNA, the CDR3 is TGTGCCAGCAGCTTAAGCGGGAGTGACACCGGGGAGCTGTTTTTT.

This chain links TRBV25-1 with TRBJ2-1; D is ambiguous. The germline CDR1 and CDR2 sequences are MGHDK and SYGVNS. This CDR3 has 14 amino acids. Trimming shortened V by 2 bases and J by 6 bases, and 11 bases separated the two germline ends. In DNA form, the CDR3 reads TGTGCCAGCAGTGAAGGCGGAAGTGGCAATGAGCAGTTCTTC. This encodes CASSEGGSGNEQFF.

This chain uses TRBV7-2 with TRBJ1-1, with D tentatively TRBD1 (6 bases). This CDR3 is 14 amino acids long. V lost 3 bases and J 3 bases, leaving 11 bases between the germline ends. Germline lookup yields CDR1 SGHTA and CDR2 FQGNSA. The CDR3 is CASSFAGQHTEAFF. The CDR3 DNA reads TGTGCCAGCAGCTTCGCTGGACAGCACACTGAAGCTTTCTTT.

This chain links TRBV7-9 with TRBJ2-1; TRBD2 matches at 9 bases. This CDR3 has 16 amino acids. Unmatched junction bases numbered 5, after V lost 5 bases and J lost 0 bases. Germline CDR1 reads SEHNR; CDR2 reads FQNEAQ (reference sequence). CDR3 sequence reads: CASSGLAGDSYNEQFF. The CDR3 DNA reads as TGTGCCAGCAGCGGGTTAGCGGGGGACTCCTACAATGAGCAGTTCTTC.

The chain combines TRBV2 with TRBJ1-1, with a possible D match to TRBD1 (5 bases). Looked up from germline, CDR1 is SNHLY and CDR2 is FYNNEI. Trimming stripped 1 base from V and 1 base from J, with 10 bases between. The CDR3 covers 15 residues. The CDR3 sequence: CASSEGVGENTEAFF. The DNA of the CDR3 is TGTGCCAGCAGTGAAGGGGTAGGGGAGAACACTGAAGCTTTCTTT.

The chain has TRBV13 and TRBJ2-3; D is possibly TRBD2 (5 bases). Germline V CDR1 and CDR2: PRHDT, FYEKMQ (reference sequence). This CDR3 is 14 amino acids long. The germline V and J ends were trimmed by 7 bases and 2 bases, with 13 bases remaining between them. CDR3 coding DNA: TGTGCCAGCACCCTGGGAGCGGCCACAGATACGCAGTATTTT. Its protein product is CASTLGAATDTQYF.

The chain links TRBV5-1 to TRBJ2-3; D possibly corresponds to TRBD2 (6 bases). The V end lost 7 bases, the J end lost 0 bases, and 15 bases lay between the germline ends. Germline CDR1 and CDR2: SGHRS and YFSETQ. The CDR3 extends over 15 amino acids. The CDR3 region is CASSLSGPSTDTQYF. For the CDR3, the DNA is TGCGCCAGCTCTCTTAGCGGTCCTAGCACAGATACGCAGTATTTT.

The chain is built from TRBV30 and TRBJ2-7; a possible D gene is TRBD1 (6 bases). The CDR3 loop spans 15 amino acids. Germline-derived CDR1 and CDR2 are GTSNPN and SVGIG (reference sequence). The V gene lost 0 bases and the J gene lost 2 bases, with 14 bases spanning the gap. CDR3 amino acids: CAWSVQGNRAYEQYF. CDR3 nucleotide sequence: TGTGCCTGGAGTGTACAGGGCAACAGAGCCTACGAGCAGTACTTC.

The genes are TRBV5-4 and TRBJ2-7; 11 nucleotides agree with TRBD2. Trimming cost V 5 bases and J 3 bases; bases outside gene matches: 7. From germline, CDR1 is SGHNT and CDR2 YYREEE (reference sequence). CDR3 size: 15 residues. The CDR3 loop reads CASRPGTSGSYEQYF. The CDR3 DNA sequence: TGTGCCAGCAGGCCCGGCACTAGCGGGAGCTACGAGCAGTACTTC.

Turning to this clone: This same CDR3 is encoded by further DNA sequences in the sample. V and J are TRBV6-1 and TRBJ2-3; 8 bases line up with TRBD2. J was trimmed by 13 bases and V by 11 bases; bases with no gene match: 8. Germline CDR1 MNHNS, CDR2 SASEGT. This CDR3 spans 10 amino acids. CDR3 amino acids: CAGGHGREYF. The CDR3, as DNA: TGTGCCGGGGGACACGGGAGGGAGTATTTT.

The rearrangement uses TRBV5-6 and TRBJ2-5; D gene ambiguous. Germline CDR1 is SGHDT and CDR2 is YYEEEE. The ends were cut back, 1 base at V and 1 base at J, with 5 bases in the middle. The CDR3 has 13 residues. CDR3 in amino acids: CASSLHSQETQYF. DNA of the CDR3: TGTGCCAGCAGCTTGCACAGCCAAGAGACCCAGTACTTC.

The chain uses TRBV25-1 and TRBJ2-5, with D possibly TRBD2 on 7 matching bases. From germline, CDR1 is MGHDK and CDR2 SYGVNS. Trimming shortened V by 1 base and J by 5 bases, and 20 bases separated the two germline ends. CDR3 length: 17 residues. CDR3 loop: CASSEFRGPGGGETQYF. DNA of the CDR3: TGTGCCAGCAGTGAATTCAGGGGACCGGGGGGCGGTGAGACCCAGTACTTC.

Worth noting for this clone: The junction departs from germline at one end; a sequencing error may be responsible. The chain employs TRBV11-2 and TRBJ2-5, with D hard to call. The J call is doubtful: the DNA matches TRBJ2-7 better. Germline V gene data show CDR1 as SGHAT and CDR2 as FQNNGV. This CDR3 comprises 11 residues. The DNA for the CDR3 is TGCGCCAGCAGCTTTCGCCACGAGCAGTACTTC. Translating gives CASSFRHEQYF.

The rearrangement joins TRBV18 to TRBJ1-2; a weak D match, TRBD1 (6 bases). With 2 bases removed from V and 6 bases from J, the gap between germline ends came to 25 bases. Germline CDR1 KGHSH, CDR2 LQKENI. The CDR3 spans 18 residues. CDR3 residues: CASSPFVSLQDSSHGYTF. The CDR3 bases are TGTGCCAGCTCACCATTTGTATCCCTGCAGGACAGTTCCCATGGCTACACCTTC.

This chain connects TRBV29-1 to TRBJ2-3; the D gene is possibly TRBD1 (5 bases). This CDR3 spans 13 amino acids. Deletions cut 7 bases from V and 0 bases from J, with 11 bases between. Germline V gene lookup returns CDR1 SQVTM and CDR2 ANQGSEA. The DNA for the CDR3 is TGCAGCGGGTTGACAGTAAGCACAGATACGCAGTATTTT. Its translation is CSGLTVSTDTQYF.

The chain has TRBV5-1 and TRBJ2-3; D unclear. This CDR3 is built from 14 residues. Between the trimmed V and J ends, which lost 4 bases and 4 bases, there was a span of 13 bases. Germline V lookup: CDR1 SGHRS, CDR2 YFSETQ. This CDR3 reads CASSHPVRADTQYF. CDR3 nucleotide sequence: TGCGCCAGCAGCCACCCCGTTCGGGCAGATACGCAGTATTTT.

The V call is TRBV2, the J call TRBJ2-7; D perhaps matches TRBD2 (5 bases). With 2 bases removed from V and 0 bases from J, the gap between germline ends came to 14 bases. Germline loops: CDR1 SNHLY, CDR2 FYNNEI. The CDR3 totals 16 residues. The CDR3 DNA reads as TGTGCCAGCAGTGAATCGGGGTTTAGCCTCTCCTACGAGCAGTACTTC. Its protein product is CASSESGFSLSYEQYF.

The rearrangement links TRBV10-2 to TRBJ1-1; D is undetermined. This CDR3 is 12 amino acids long. The germline V gene has CDR1 WSHSY and CDR2 SAAADI. V lost 8 bases and J 4 bases, leaving 11 bases between the germline ends. The CDR3 DNA reads TGCGCCAGCTCCGCCACCGGCACTGAAGCTTTCTTT. As protein: CASSATGTEAFF.

The rearrangement links TRBV30 to TRBJ1-2, with D unclear. CDR1 GTSNPN and CDR2 SVGIG come from the germline V gene (reference sequence). The CDR3 runs to 13 residues. The V and J ends lost 3 bases and 3 bases respectively, with 11 bases between them. The CDR3 here is CAWSPRGYYGYTF. The CDR3 DNA is TGTGCCTGGAGCCCGAGAGGGTACTATGGCTACACCTTC.

The chain recombines TRBV5-1 with TRBJ1-2, with 7 bases identical to TRBD1. The CDR3 contains 16 residues. The V gene end was trimmed by 4 bases and the J gene end by 0 bases; junction bases not matched to a gene: 9. Germline CDR1 SGHRS, CDR2 YFSETQ. In nucleotides, the CDR3 is TGCGCCAGCAGCCCCGGGACAGTTGGGGCTAACTATGGCTACACCTTC. This translates into CASSPGTVGANYGYTF. Full variable domain (missing parts from reference TRBV5-1 and TRBJ1-2): KAGVTQTPRYLIKTRGQQVTLSCSPISGHRSVSWYQQTPGQGLQFLFEYFSETQRNKGNFPGRFSGRQFSNSRSEMNVSTLELGDSALYLCASSPGTVGANYGYTFGSGTRLTVV.